One T cell receptor beta chain is described in this entry. The data are from a study of blood T cell repertoires in COVID-19. Across the whole study: Nucleic acid was either cDNA or gDNA, and it came from T cells, B-cell-depleted T cells, or PBMCs.

This CDR3 has 15 residues. The ends were cut back, 2 bases at V and 1 base at J, with 9 bases in the middle. Looked up from germline, CDR1 is MDHEN and CDR2 is SYDVKM. Some clones are missing from TCRdb's copy, which holds only in-frame ones; the method was immunoSEQ multiplex PCR. The data contain over 150,000 clones, roughly four fifths of them singletons. The clonotype originates from a woman aged 45-65 years with acute or convalescent COVID-19. The J gene is TRBJ1-3, the V gene TRBV28; a weak D match, TRBD1 (5 bases). Sample: peripheral blood. In nucleotides, the CDR3 is TGTGCCAGCAGTTTACGGGGGGGATCTGGAAACACCATATATTTT. Translated: CASSLRGGSGNTIYF.